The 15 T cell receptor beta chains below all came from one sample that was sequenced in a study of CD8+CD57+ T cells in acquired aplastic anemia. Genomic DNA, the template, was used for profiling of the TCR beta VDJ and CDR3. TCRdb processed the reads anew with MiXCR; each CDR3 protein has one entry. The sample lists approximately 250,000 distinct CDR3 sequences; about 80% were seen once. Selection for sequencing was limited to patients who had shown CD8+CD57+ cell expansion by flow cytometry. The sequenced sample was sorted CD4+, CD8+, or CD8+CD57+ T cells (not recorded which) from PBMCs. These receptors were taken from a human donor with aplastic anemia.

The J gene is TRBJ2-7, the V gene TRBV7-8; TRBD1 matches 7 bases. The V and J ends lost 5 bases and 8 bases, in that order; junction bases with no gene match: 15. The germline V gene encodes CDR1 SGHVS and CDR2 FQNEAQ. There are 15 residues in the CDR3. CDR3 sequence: CASSPRQGPATQQYF. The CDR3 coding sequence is TGTGCCAGCAGCCCTAGACAGGGCCCGGCCACGCAGCAGTACTTC.

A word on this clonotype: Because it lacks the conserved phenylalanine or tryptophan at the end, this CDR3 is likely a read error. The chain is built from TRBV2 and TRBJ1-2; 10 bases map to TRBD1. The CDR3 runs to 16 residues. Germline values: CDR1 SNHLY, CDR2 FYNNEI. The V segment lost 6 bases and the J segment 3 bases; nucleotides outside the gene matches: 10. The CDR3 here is CASSERDRGFYYGYTV. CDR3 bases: TGTGCCAGCAGCGAACGGGACAGGGGCTTCTACTATGGCTACACCGTC.

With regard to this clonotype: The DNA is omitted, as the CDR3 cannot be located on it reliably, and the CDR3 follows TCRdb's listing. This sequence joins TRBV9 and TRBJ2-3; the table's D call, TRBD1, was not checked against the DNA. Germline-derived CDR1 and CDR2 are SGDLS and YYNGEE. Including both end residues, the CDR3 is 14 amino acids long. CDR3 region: CASSVAGGIQNFDF.

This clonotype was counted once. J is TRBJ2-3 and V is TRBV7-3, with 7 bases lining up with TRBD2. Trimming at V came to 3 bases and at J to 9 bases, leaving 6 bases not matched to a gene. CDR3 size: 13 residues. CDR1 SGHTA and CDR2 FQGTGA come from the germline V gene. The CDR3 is CASSFPGGATQYF. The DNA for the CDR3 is TGTGCCAGCAGCTTTCCGGGAGGCGCCACGCAGTATTTT.

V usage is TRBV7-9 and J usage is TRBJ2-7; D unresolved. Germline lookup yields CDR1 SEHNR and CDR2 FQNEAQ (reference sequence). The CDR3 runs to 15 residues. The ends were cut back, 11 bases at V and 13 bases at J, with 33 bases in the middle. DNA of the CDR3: TGTGCCTACGAGGTATCGGCGTGCCAAGAGTCCCAGTACTACTTC. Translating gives CAYEVSACQESQYYF.

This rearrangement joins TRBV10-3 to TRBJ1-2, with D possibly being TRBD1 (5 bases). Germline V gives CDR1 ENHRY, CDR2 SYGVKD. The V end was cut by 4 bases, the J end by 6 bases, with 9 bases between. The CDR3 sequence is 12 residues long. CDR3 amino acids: CAISVAGDGYTF. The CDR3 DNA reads TGTGCCATCAGTGTGGCGGGGGATGGCTACACCTTC.

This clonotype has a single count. This CDR3 reads CASSELAPLLFEQYF. CDR3 DNA sequence: TGTGCCAGCAGTGAGCTAGCGCCCCTACTGTTCGAGCAGTACTTC. The genes are TRBV7-9 and TRBJ2-7; D is perhaps TRBD2 (6 bases). This CDR3 is built from 15 residues. Trimming left V 6 bases short and J 6 bases short, with 21 bases between. Germline V lookup: CDR1 SEHNR, CDR2 FQNEAQ (reference sequence). Combining the CDR3 with reference TRBV7-9 and TRBJ2-7 gives the whole variable domain DTGVSQNPRHKITKRGQNVTFRCDPISEHNRLYWYRQTLGQGPEFLTYFQNEAQLEKSRLLSDRFSAERPKGSFSTLEIQRTEQGDSAMYLCASSELAPLLFEQYFGPGTRLTVT.

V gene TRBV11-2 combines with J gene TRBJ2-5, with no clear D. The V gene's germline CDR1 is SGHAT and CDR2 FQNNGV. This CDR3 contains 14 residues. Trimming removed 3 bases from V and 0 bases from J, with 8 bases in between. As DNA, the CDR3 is TGTGCCAGCAGCTTCCAGGCGAACCAAGAGACCCAGTACTTC. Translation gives CASSFQANQETQYF.

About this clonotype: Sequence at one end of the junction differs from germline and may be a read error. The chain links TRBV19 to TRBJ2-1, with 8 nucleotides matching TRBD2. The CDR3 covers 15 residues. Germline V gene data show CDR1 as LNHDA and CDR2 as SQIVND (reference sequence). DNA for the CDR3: TGTGCCAGTAGTTATCTGGGCGGGGGGTACAATGCGCAGCACTTC. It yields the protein CASSYLGGGYNAQHF.

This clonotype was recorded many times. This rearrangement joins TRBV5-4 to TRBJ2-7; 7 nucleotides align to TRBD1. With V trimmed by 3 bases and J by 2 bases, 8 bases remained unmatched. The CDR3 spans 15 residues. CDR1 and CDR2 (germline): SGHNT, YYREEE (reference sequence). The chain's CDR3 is CASSYLGQLTYEQYF. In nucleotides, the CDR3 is TGTGCCAGCAGCTATTTGGGACAGTTGACCTACGAGCAGTACTTC.

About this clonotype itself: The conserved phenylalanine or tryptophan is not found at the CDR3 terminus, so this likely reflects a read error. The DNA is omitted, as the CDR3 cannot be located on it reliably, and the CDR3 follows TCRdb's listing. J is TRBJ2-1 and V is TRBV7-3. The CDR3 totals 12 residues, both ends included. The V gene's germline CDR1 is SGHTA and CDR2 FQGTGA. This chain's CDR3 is CASSVEAYEQAL.

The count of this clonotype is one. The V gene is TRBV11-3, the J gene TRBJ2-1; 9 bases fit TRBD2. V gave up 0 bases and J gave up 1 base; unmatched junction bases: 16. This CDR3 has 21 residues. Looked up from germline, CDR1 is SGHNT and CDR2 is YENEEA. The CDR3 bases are TGTGCCAGCAGCTTAGATCTGACAGCGGCGGGAGGGCCGGGTTCCTACAATGAGCAGTTCTTC. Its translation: CASSLDLTAAGGPGSYNEQFF.

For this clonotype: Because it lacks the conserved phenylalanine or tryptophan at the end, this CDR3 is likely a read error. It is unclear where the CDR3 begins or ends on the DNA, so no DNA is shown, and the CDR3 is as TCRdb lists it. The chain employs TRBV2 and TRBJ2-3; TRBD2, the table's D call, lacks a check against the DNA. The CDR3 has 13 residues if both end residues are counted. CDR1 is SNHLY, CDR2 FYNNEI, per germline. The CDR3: CASSDVGPVIHYH.

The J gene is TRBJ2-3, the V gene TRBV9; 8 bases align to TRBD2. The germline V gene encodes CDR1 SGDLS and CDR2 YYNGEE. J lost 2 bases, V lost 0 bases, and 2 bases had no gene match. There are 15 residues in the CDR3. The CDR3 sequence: CASSVAGGNTDTQYF. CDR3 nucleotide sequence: TGTGCCAGCAGCGTAGCGGGAGGGAACACAGATACGCAGTATTTT.

Here the CDR3 DNA reads TGTGCCAGCAGCTTTCAAAGAAGCGGGGACCACAATGAGCAGTTCTTC. Translating it yields CASSFQRSGDHNEQFF. This chain joins TRBV7-9 and TRBJ2-1; TRBD2 matches 7 bases. CDR1 and CDR2 from the germline V gene are SEHNR and FQNEAQ (reference sequence). The CDR3 is 16 residues long. The J segment lost 5 bases and the V segment lost 3 bases, leaving 10 bases of the junction unmatched.